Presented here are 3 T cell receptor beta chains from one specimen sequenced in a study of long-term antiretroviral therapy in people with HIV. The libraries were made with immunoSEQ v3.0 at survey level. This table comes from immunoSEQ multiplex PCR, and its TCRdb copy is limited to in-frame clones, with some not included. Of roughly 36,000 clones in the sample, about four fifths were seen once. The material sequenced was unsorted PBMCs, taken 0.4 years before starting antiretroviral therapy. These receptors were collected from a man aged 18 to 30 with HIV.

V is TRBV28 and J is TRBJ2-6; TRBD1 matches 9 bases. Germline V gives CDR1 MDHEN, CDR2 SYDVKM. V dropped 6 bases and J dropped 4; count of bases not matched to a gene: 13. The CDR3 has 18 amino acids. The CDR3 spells CASRHRDRVSSGANVLTF. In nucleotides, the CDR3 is TGTGCCAGCAGGCACCGGGACAGGGTTTCTTCCGGGGCCAACGTCCTGACTTTC.

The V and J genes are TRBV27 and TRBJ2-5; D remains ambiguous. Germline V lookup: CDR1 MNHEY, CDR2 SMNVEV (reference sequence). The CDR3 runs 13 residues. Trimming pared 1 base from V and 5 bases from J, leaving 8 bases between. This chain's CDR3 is CASSLWAKETQYF. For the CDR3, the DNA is TGTGCCAGCAGTTTATGGGCCAAGGAGACCCAGTACTTC.

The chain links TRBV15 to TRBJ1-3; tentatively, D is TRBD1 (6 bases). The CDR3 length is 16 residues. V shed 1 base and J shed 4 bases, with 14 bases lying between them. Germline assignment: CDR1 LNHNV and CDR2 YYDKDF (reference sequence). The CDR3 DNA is TGTGCCACCAGCAGAGTGATAGGGGGTTCGGGAAACACCATATATTTT. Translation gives CATSRVIGGSGNTIYF.